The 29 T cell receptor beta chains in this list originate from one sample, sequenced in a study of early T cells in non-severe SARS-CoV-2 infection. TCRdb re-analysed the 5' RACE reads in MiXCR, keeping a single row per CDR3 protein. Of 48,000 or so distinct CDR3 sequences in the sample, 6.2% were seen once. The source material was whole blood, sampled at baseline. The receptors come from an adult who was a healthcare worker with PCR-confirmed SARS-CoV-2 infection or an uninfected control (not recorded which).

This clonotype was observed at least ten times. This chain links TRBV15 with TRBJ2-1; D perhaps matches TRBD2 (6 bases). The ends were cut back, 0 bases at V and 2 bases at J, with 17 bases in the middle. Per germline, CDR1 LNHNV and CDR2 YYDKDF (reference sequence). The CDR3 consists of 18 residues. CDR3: CATSRELPGTGTYNEQFF. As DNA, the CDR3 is TGTGCCACCAGCAGAGAACTACCCGGGACTGGAACCTACAATGAGCAGTTCTTC.

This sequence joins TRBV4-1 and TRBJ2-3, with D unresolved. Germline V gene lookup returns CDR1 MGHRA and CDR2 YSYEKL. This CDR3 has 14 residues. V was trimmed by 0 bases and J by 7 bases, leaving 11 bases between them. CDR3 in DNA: TGCGCCAGCAGCCAAGACTCCTTGTCATATACGCAGTATTTT. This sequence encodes CASSQDSLSYTQYF.

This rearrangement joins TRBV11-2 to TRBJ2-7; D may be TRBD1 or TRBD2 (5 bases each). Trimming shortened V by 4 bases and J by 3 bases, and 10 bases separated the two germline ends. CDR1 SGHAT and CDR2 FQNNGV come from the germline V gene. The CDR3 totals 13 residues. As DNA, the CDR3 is TGTGCCAGCAGCTCACGGGACCGCTACGAGCAGTACTTC. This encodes CASSSRDRYEQYF.

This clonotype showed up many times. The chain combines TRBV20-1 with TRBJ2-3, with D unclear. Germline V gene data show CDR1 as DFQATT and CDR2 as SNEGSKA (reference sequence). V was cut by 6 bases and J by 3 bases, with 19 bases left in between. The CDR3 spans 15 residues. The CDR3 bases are TGCAGTGCCCCCGGCGCCTGGCGTAGGACAGATACGCAGTATTTT. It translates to CSAPGAWRRTDTQYF.

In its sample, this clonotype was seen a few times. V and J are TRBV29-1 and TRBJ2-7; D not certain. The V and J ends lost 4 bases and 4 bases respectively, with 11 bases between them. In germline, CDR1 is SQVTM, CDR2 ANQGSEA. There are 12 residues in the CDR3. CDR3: CSVGGVQYEQYF. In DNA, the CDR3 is TGCAGCGTTGGTGGGGTGCAGTACGAGCAGTACTTC.

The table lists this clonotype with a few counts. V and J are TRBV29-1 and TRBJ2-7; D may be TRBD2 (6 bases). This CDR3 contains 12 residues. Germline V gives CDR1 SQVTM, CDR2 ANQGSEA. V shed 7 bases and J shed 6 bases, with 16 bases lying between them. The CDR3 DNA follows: TGCAGCGGCGTGGCGGGGAAGAGCGAGCAGTACTTC. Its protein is CSGVAGKSEQYF.

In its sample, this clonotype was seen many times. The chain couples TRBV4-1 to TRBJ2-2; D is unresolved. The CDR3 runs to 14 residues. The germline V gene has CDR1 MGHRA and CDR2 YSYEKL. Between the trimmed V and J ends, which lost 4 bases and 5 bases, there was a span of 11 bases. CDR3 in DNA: TGCGCCAGCAGCCCTATCTTGAAAACCGGGGAGCTGTTTTTT. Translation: CASSPILKTGELFF.

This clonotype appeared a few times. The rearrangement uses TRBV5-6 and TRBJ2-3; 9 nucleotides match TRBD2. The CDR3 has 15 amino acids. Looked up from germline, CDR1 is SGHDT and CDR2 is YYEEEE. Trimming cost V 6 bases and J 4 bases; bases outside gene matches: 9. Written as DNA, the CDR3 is TGTGCCAGCATCCGGACTAGCGAGATCGCAGATACGCAGTATTTT. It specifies CASIRTSEIADTQYF.

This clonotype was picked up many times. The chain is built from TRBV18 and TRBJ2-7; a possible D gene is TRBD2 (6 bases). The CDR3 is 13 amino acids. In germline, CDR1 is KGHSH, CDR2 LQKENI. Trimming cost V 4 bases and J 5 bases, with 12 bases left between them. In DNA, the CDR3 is TGTGCCAGCTCACTTTTCGGGAGCGACGAGCAGTACTTC. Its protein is CASSLFGSDEQYF.

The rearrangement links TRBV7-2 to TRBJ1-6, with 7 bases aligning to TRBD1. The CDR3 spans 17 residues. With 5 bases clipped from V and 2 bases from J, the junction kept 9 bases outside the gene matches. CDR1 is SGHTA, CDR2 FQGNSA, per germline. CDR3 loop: CASSPNYRGTYNSPLHF. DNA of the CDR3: TGTGCCAGCAGCCCCAACTACAGGGGAACCTATAATTCACCCCTCCACTTT.

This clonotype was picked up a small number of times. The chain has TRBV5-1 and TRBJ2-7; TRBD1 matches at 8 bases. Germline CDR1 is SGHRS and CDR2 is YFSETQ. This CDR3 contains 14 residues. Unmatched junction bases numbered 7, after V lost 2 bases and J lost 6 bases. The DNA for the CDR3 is TGCGCCAGCAGCTTCCGACAGGGGCCGGGCGAGCAGTACTTC. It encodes CASSFRQGPGEQYF.

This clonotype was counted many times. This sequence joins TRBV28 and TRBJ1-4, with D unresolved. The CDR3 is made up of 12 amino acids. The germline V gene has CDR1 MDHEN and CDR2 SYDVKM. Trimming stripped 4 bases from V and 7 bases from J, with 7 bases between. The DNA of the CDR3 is TGTGCCAGCAGTTCGGGAGGTGAAAAACTGTTTTTT. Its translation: CASSSGGEKLFF.

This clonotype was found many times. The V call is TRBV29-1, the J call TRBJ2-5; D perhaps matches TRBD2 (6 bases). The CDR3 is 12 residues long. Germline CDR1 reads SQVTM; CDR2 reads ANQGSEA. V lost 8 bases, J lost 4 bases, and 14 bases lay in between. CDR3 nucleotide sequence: TGCAGCTCCACCCGGGAGTTAGAGACCCAGTACTTC. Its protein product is CSSTRELETQYF.

As DNA, the CDR3 is TGTGCCAGCAGGCTCCCGGCCAAAGCTTTCTTT. Translating gives CASRLPAKAFF. The chain is built from TRBV6-1 and TRBJ1-1; D is unresolved. CDR1 and CDR2 from the germline V gene are MNHNS and SASEGT. V shed 6 bases and J shed 9 bases, with 11 bases lying between them. The CDR3 spans 11 residues.

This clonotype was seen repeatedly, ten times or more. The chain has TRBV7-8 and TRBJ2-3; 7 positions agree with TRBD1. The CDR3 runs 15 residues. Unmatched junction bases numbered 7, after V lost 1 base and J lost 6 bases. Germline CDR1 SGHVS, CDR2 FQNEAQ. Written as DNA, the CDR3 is TGTGCCAGCAGCTTAGAGACAGGGAAAAGGGATACGCAGTATTTT. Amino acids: CASSLETGKRDTQYF.

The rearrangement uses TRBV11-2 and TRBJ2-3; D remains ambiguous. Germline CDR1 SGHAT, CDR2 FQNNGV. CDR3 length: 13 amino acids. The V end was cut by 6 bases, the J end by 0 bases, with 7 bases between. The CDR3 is CASRIPSTDTQYF. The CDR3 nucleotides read TGTGCCAGCAGGATTCCAAGCACAGATACGCAGTATTTT. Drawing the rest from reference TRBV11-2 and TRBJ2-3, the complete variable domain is EAGVAQSPRYKIIEKRQSVAFWCNPISGHATLYWYQQILGQGPKLLIQFQNNGVVDDSQLPKDRFSAERLKGVDSTLKIQPAKLEDSAVYLCASRIPSTDTQYFGPGTRLTVL.

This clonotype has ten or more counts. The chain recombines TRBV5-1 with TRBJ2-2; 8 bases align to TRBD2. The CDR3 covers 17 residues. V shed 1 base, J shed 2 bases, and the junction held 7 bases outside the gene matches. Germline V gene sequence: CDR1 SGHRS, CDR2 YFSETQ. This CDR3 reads CASSLMSSGINTGELFF. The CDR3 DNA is TGCGCCAGCAGCTTGATGAGTAGCGGGATCAACACCGGGGAGCTGTTTTTT.

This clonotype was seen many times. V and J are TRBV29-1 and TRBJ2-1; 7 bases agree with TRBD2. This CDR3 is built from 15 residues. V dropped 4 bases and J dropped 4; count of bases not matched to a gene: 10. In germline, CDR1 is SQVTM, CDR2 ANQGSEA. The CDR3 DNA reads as TGCAGCGTTGTCATCGGCGGGAGACGATACAATGAGCAGTTCTTC. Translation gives CSVVIGGRRYNEQFF.

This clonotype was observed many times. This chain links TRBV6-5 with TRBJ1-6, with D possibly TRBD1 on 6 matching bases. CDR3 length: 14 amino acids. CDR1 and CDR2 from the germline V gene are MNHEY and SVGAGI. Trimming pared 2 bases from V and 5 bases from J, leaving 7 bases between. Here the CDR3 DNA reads TGTGCCAGCAGTTACGGACAGAATAATTCACCCCTCCACTTT. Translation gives CASSYGQNNSPLHF.

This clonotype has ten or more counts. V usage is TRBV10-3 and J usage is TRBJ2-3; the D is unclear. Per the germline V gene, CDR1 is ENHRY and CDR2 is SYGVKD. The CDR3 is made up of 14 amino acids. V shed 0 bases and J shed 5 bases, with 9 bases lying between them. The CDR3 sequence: CAISESIVGDTQYF. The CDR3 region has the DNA TGTGCCATCAGTGAGTCGATAGTAGGAGATACGCAGTATTTT.

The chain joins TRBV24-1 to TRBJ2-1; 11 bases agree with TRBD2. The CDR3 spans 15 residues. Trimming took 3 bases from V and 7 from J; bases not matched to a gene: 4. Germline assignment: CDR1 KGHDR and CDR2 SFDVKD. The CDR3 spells CATSDRSGRVNEQFF. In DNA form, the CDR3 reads TGTGCCACCAGTGATCGTAGCGGGAGGGTGAATGAGCAGTTCTTC.

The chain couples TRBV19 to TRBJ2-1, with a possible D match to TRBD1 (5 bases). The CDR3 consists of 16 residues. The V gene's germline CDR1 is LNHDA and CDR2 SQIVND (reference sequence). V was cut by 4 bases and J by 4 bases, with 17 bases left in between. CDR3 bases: TGTGCCAGTAGTACTGGGCAGGGTATCGGGTACAATGAGCAGTTCTTC. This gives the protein CASSTGQGIGYNEQFF.

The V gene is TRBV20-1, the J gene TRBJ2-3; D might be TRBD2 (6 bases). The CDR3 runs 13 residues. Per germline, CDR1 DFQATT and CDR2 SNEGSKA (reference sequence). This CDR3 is CSLRLGGTDTQYF. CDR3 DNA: TGCAGCCTTAGACTAGGAGGCACAGATACGCAGTATTTT.

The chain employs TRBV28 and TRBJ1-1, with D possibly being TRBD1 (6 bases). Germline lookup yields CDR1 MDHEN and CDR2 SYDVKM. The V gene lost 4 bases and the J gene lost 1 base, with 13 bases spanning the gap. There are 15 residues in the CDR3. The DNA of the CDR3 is TGTGCCAGCAGTTCTCATCAGGGGTCGAACACTGAAGCTTTCTTT. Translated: CASSSHQGSNTEAFF. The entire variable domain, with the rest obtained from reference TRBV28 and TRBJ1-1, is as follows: DVKVTQSSRYLVKRTGEKVFLECVQDMDHENMFWYRQDPGLGLRLIYFSYDVKMKEKGDIPEGYSVSREKKERFSLILESASTNQTSMYLCASSSHQGSNTEAFFGQGTRLTVV.

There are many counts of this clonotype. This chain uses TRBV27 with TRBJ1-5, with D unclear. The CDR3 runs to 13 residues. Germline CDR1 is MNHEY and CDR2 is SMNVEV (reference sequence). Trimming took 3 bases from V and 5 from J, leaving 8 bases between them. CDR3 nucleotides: TGTGCCAGCAGTTTTTTTTGGGATCAGCCCCAGCATTTT. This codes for CASSFFWDQPQHF.

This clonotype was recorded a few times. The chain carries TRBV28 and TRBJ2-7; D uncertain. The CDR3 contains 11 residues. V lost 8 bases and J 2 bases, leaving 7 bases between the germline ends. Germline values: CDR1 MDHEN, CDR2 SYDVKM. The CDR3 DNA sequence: TGTGCCAGCCGCGCGGCCTACGAGCAGTACTTC. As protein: CASRAAYEQYF.

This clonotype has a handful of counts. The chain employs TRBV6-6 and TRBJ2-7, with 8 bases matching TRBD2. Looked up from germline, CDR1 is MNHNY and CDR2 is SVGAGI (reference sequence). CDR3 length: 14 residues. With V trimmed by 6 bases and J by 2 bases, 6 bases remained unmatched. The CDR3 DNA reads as TGTGCCAGCAGATCTACTAGCGGAGCCTACGAGCAGTACTTC. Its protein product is CASRSTSGAYEQYF.

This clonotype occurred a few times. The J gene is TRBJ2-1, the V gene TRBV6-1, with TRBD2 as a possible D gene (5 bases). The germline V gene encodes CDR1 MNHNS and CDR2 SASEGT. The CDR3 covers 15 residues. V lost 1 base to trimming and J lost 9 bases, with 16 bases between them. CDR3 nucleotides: TGTGCCAGCAGTGAAGGGTCACTCCTAAGCGGTGAGCAGTTCTTC. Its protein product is CASSEGSLLSGEQFF.

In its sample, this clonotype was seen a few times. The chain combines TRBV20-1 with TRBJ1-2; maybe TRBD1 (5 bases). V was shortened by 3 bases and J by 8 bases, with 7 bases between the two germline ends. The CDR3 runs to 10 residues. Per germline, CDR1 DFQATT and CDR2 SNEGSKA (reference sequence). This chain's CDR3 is CSARGRGYTF. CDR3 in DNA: TGCAGTGCTAGGGGACGCGGCTACACCTTC.